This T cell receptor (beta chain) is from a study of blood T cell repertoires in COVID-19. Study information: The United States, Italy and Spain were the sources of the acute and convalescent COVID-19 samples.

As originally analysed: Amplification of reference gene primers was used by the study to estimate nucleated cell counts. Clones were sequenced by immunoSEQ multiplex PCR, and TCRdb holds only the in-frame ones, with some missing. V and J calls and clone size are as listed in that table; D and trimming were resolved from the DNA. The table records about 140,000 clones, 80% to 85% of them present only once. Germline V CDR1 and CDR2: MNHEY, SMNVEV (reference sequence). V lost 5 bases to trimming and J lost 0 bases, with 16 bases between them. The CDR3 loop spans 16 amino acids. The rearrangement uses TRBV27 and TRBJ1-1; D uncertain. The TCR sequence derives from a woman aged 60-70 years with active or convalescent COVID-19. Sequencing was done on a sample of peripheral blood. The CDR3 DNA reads TGTGCCAGCAGTCGGAACGGCAGGTTAATGAACACTGAAGCTTTCTTT. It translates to CASSRNGRLMNTEAFF.